This T cell receptor beta chain was profiled in a study of cytomegalovirus exposure and HLA in healthy donors. Whole-study findings and limits: Analysis was performed later, and it showed HLA-associated TCR beta chains to be more clonally expanded than equally common others. A missense DCLRE1C variant was associated with V- and J-gene trimming of TCR beta chains in a later analysis, and an independent cohort replicated the association.

Germline assignment: CDR1 SNHLY and CDR2 FYNNEI. The V and J ends lost 6 bases and 8 bases, in that order; junction bases with no gene match: 5. The CDR3 contains 13 residues. In the PCR, 60 Vbeta and 13 Jbeta primers were used. The table came from immunoSEQ multiplex PCR; TCRdb's copy has only in-frame clones and leaves some out. The repertoire includes about 160,000 clones, 60% to 80% of them detected once, and about 1.3% sits in the top ten. Concerning this clone itself: Its specificity is unknown.

Material for sequencing was PBMCs. The sequence was collected from a male donor in good health and CMV-seronegative. V usage is TRBV2 and J usage is TRBJ2-1; 9 bases align to TRBD1. The CDR3 loop is CASRPDRGDEQFF. CDR3 nucleotide sequence: TGTGCCAGCAGACCGGACAGGGGCGATGAGCAGTTCTTC.